The 16 T cell receptor beta chains below come from one sample, sequenced in a study of beta chain features in type 1 diabetes listed by TCRdb under 2018. Library preparation employed the immunoSEQ multiplex PCR assay. The entire amount of isolated RNA was reverse transcribed using the High Capacity cDNA Reverse Transcription Kit, so the sequenced TCRB transcripts were expressed ones. Not all clones reach the TCRdb copy of this immuneACCESS table, which keeps in-frame sequences only. Checked studies attribute under half of the gap to unresolved V genes and leave the rest unexplained. In all, the sample holds tens of thousands of clones, and around a third of those were seen once. About 0.48% of the sample lies in the top ten. The material sequenced was stem cell memory CD4+ T cells from blood. Sample cell subset or site, as interpreted from the label and publication: stem cell-like memory CD4+ T cells. These TCRs come from a woman between 18 and 30 years old in good health.

The gene calls are TRBV4-2 and TRBJ1-2; D call uncertain. The CDR3 is 14 amino acids. Trimming left V 0 bases short and J 8 bases short, with 13 bases between. CDR1 and CDR2 from the germline V gene are LGHNA and YNFKEQ. The CDR3 DNA follows: TGTGCCAGCAGCCAAGATAGGGAGGGAGGCGGCTACACCTTC. Translating it yields CASSQDREGGGYTF.

This rearrangement joins TRBV21-1 to TRBJ1-5; the listed D gene, TRBD1, was not tested against the DNA. TRBV21-1 is given as a pseudogene. The CDR3 spans 15 residues. CDR3 nucleotide sequence: TGTGCCAGCAGCAAAGCGTGGCCTTTCAATCAGCCCCAGCATTTT. Translating gives CASSKAWPFNQPQHF.

A few counts support this clone. The chain carries TRBV5-1 and TRBJ2-1, with 9 bases that match TRBD2. The ends lost 0 bases at V and 6 bases at J; junction bases unmatched: 7. This CDR3 is 16 amino acids long. Germline V lookup: CDR1 SGHRS, CDR2 YFSETQ. Written as DNA, the CDR3 is TGCGCCAGCAGCTTGGTGGCGGGAGGGCCTAGCAATGAGCAGTTCTTC. Its translation: CASSLVAGGPSNEQFF.

Only a few counts were recorded for this clone. The chain couples TRBV7-2 to TRBJ2-3; a possible D gene is TRBD2 (6 bases). The V end was cut by 5 bases, the J end by 1 base, with 19 bases between. The germline V gene has CDR1 SGHTA and CDR2 FQGNSA. The CDR3 covers 17 residues. CDR3 residues: CASSTLPGLLGTDTQYF. The CDR3 nucleotides are TGTGCCAGCAGCACCCTCCCGGGACTGTTGGGCACAGATACGCAGTATTTT.

The CDR3 DNA reads TGTGCCAGCTCACCAACTCAGGCAGGTGGAAACACCATATATTTT. Protein sequence: CASSPTQAGGNTIYF. The chain links TRBV18 to TRBJ1-3, with no clear D. From germline, CDR1 is KGHSH and CDR2 LQKENI. The CDR3 spans 15 residues. The V gene lost 2 bases and the J gene lost 3 bases, with 11 bases spanning the gap. Based on the CDR3 plus reference TRBV18 and TRBJ1-3, the full variable domain is NAGVMQNPRHLVRRRGQEARLRCSPMKGHSHVYWYRQLPEEGLKFMVYLQKENIIDESGMPKERFSAEFPKEGPSILRIQQVVRGDSAAYFCASSPTQAGGNTIYFGEGSWLTVV.

V usage is TRBV4-1 and J usage is TRBJ2-5, with 13 bases fitting TRBD2. The CDR3 is 16 residues long. The V gene's germline CDR1 is MGHRA and CDR2 YSYEKL. The V gene end was trimmed by 4 bases and the J gene end by 5 bases; junction bases not matched to a gene: 7. CDR3: CASSLGLAGVSETQYF. CDR3 bases: TGCGCCAGCAGCCTCGGACTAGCGGGAGTTTCGGAGACCCAGTACTTC.

The gene calls are TRBV7-2 and TRBJ1-5; 11 nucleotides agree with TRBD1. CDR1 is SGHTA, CDR2 FQGNSA, per germline. This CDR3 has 15 residues. V gave up 5 bases and J gave up 7 bases; unmatched junction bases: 7. In nucleotides, the CDR3 is TGTGCCAGCAGCGCCACCGGACAGGGGGCCCAGCCCCAGCATTTT. It yields the protein CASSATGQGAQPQHF.

The chain couples TRBV5-1 to TRBJ1-2; D gene ambiguous. Trimming cost V 8 bases and J 3 bases, with 11 bases left between them. The CDR3 has 12 residues. Germline V gene data show CDR1 as SGHRS and CDR2 as YFSETQ. CDR3 sequence: CASSEGDYGYTF. CDR3 nucleotide sequence: TGCGCCAGTTCTGAGGGAGACTATGGCTACACCTTC.

This sequence joins TRBV7-8 and TRBJ1-4; no reliable D call. This CDR3 is built from 16 residues. Trimming took 4 bases from V and 2 from J, leaving 14 bases between them. The V gene's germline CDR1 is SGHVS and CDR2 FQNEAQ. The CDR3 is CASSSAGYRTNEKLFF. The CDR3 coding sequence is TGTGCCAGCAGCTCTGCAGGCTACCGGACTAATGAAAAACTGTTTTTT.

The chain combines TRBV19 with TRBJ1-2, with 9 positions matching TRBD1. CDR1 and CDR2 (germline): LNHDA, SQIVND (reference sequence). The J segment lost 4 bases and the V segment lost 4 bases, leaving 10 bases of the junction unmatched. There are 16 residues in the CDR3. The CDR3 loop is CASSTTGQGGGYGYTF. CDR3 DNA: TGTGCCAGTAGTACGACGGGACAGGGAGGTGGCTATGGCTACACCTTC.

In this sample, this clone turned up many times. The rearrangement uses TRBV7-9 and TRBJ2-3; D may be TRBD1 (5 bases). Trimming pared 2 bases from V and 3 bases from J, leaving 6 bases between. This CDR3 is 13 amino acids long. Germline V gene lookup returns CDR1 SEHNR and CDR2 FQNEAQ (reference sequence). The CDR3 loop is CASSLQGTDTQYF. The CDR3 DNA reads as TGTGCCAGCAGCTTACAGGGAACAGATACGCAGTATTTT.

This chain's CDR3 is CASSRGGTGDPYGYTF. In nucleotides, the CDR3 is TGCGCCAGCAGCCGGGGGGGGACAGGGGACCCCTATGGCTACACCTTC. The J gene is TRBJ1-2, the V gene TRBV5-1; 10 bases agree with TRBD1. The CDR3 sequence is 16 residues long. The V and J ends lost 4 bases and 4 bases, in that order; junction bases with no gene match: 10. CDR1 is SGHRS, CDR2 YFSETQ, per germline.

This clone was seen a handful of times. The gene calls are TRBV9 and TRBJ2-1; D is perhaps TRBD2 (5 bases). Germline V gives CDR1 SGDLS, CDR2 YYNGEE. Between the trimmed V and J ends, which lost 0 bases and 10 bases, there was a span of 14 bases. This CDR3 contains 14 residues. CDR3 coding DNA: TGTGCCAGCAGCGTAGGAGTCCTAGAGGGCGAGCAGTTCTTC. This gives the protein CASSVGVLEGEQFF.

This chain links TRBV2 with TRBJ1-3; weak D call: TRBD1 (6 bases). Germline CDR1 reads SNHLY; CDR2 reads FYNNEI. CDR3 length equals 15 residues. Trimming removed 6 bases at V and 0 bases at J, with 12 bases between. CDR3 region: CASRVGQNSGNTIYF. In DNA, the CDR3 is TGTGCCAGCAGAGTGGGACAAAACTCTGGAAACACCATATATTTT. Supplemented by reference TRBV2 and TRBJ1-3, the full variable domain reads EPEVTQTPSHQVTQMGQEVILRCVPISNHLYFYWYRQILGQKVEFLVSFYNNEISEKSEIFDDQFSVERPDGSNFTLKIRSTKLEDSAMYFCASRVGQNSGNTIYFGEGSWLTVV.

The gene calls are TRBV7-2 and TRBJ1-2; the D is unclear. Germline V gene lookup returns CDR1 SGHTA and CDR2 FQGNSA. With 0 bases removed from V and 6 bases from J, the gap between germline ends came to 8 bases. This CDR3 comprises 13 residues. The CDR3 DNA reads TGTGCCAGCAGCTTAGCCGGGAAGCATGGCTACACCTTC. Its translation is CASSLAGKHGYTF.

This clone was detected only a few times. V gene TRBV19 combines with J gene TRBJ1-4; D uncertain. Trimming stripped 4 bases from V and 7 bases from J, with 7 bases between. Germline CDR1 LNHDA, CDR2 SQIVND (reference sequence). The CDR3 runs to 12 residues. The CDR3 here is CASSKTREKLFF. CDR3 sequence (DNA): TGTGCCAGTAGTAAGACTCGTGAAAAACTGTTTTTT.